This T cell receptor (beta chain) was obtained from a study of T-cell reconstitution after alpha-beta-depleted transplantation in children. Preparation of the TCRbeta library involved a method that used unique molecular identifiers. In TCRdb, the PCR reads were re-called with MiXCR into one record per CDR3 protein. The data hold approximately 400,000 distinct CDR3 sequences, with 11% observed a single time. Turning to this clonotype: One end of the junction does not line up with germline, which may come from a read error.

CDR1 DFQATT and CDR2 SNEGSKA come from the germline V gene (reference sequence). This CDR3 has 16 amino acids. This clonotype was sampled from a human donor who donated a stem cell graft to a child with acute myeloid leukemia. The material was PBMCs from the stem cell graft donor, obtained from the stem cell graft. The chain combines TRBV20-1 with TRBJ2-3, with 10 bases lining up with TRBD2. The CDR3 DNA follows: TGCTGTGCTAGCCTGAGCGGGGGGGCTGGCACAGATACGCAGTATTTT. Encoded protein: CCASLSGGAGTDTQYF.